The rows below give T cell receptor beta chains drawn from one sample of a study of human T cells and chemical hapten exposure. TCRdb recomputed calls from the RACE reads with MiXCR, one row per CDR3 protein. The sample has roughly 360,000 distinct CDR3 sequences, more than 4.5% seen once. The sequences come from whole blood, collected in connection with sensitization to the hapten diphenylcyclopropenone (DPC). The source is a woman aged 45-60 years with alopecia areata. Some clones in this sample may be carry-over from other donors' samples. CDR3s include the opening cysteine and the closing phenylalanine or tryptophan.

TRBV9	TRBJ2-5	CASSVDPAGQETQYF
TRBV7-9	TRBJ1-1	CASSLSPRVDTEAFF
TRBV7-6	TRBJ2-1	CASSLDSLSYNEQFF
TRBV2	TRBJ2-1	CASSERGGWEQFF
TRBV2	TRBJ1-2	CASWTGMGYTF
TRBV2	TRBJ1-6	CASRGQGQSSYNSPLHF
TRBV6-1	TRBJ1-1	CASSVQIMNTEAFF
TRBV6-1	TRBJ2-3	CASSELRTDTQYF
TRBV19	TRBJ1-5	CASSDSYSNQPQHF
TRBV6-5	TRBJ2-3	CASSPGLSTQYF
TRBV9	TRBJ2-4	CASSSTDRGNIQYF
TRBV29-1	TRBJ2-5	CSVSGDRQETQYF
TRBV10-3	TRBJ2-1	CAIRGQGNEQFF
TRBV5-6	TRBJ1-1	CASSLGSFLTEAFF
TRBV12-3/TRBV12-4	TRBJ2-7	CASRAGTASYEQYF
TRBV11-1	TRBJ2-5	CASSLTTGSSGVTQYF
TRBV6-5	TRBJ2-3	CASSLGGLAGTDTQYF
TRBV5-5	TRBJ1-5	CASSSGTPYSNQPQHF
TRBV13	TRBJ2-7	CASSLGGRSYEQYF
TRBV7-2	TRBJ2-5	CASSLEAGFQYF
TRBV20-1	TRBJ1-2	CSSRDQRNYGYTF
TRBV12-3/TRBV12-4	TRBJ1-1	CASSLKGFEAFF
TRBV4-3	TRBJ1-1	CASSRTQEAFTEAFF
TRBV9	TRBJ2-5	CASSVGADQETQYF
TRBV12-3/TRBV12-4	TRBJ2-7	CASSRTSGDLEQYF
TRBV5-6	TRBJ2-3	CASSTSGDTDTQYF
TRBV6-1	TRBJ2-4	CASRTSGGVKNIQYF
TRBV29-1	TRBJ2-7	CSVDGYAHEQYF
TRBV10-3	TRBJ2-7	CAIGPSSSYEQYF
TRBV7-9	TRBJ2-1	CASSLGTNYTHNEQFF
TRBV7-9	TRBJ2-1	CASSPRPRGSYNEQFF
TRBV12-5	TRBJ2-2	CASGSRGTTNTGELFF
TRBV7-8	TRBJ2-3	CASSLPAAYAADTQYF
TRBV5-6	TRBJ2-7	CASSEGSAYEQYF
TRBV20-1	TRBJ2-3	CSAVSGGASASTDTQYF
TRBV20-1	TRBJ2-7	CSTPGLAVPTRQYF
TRBV19	TRBJ2-1	CASSTSAGEGQFF
TRBV20-1	TRBJ2-3	CSARGLAGVDIGADTQYF
TRBV28	TRBJ2-1	CASSFTSVYNEQFF
TRBV6-5	TRBJ2-2	CASSRPGQMSSPGELFF
TRBV3-1	TRBJ2-4	CASSQVPAGPIAKNIQYF
TRBV12-3/TRBV12-4	TRBJ2-7	CASSFLPGTGGYEQYF
TRBV4-1	TRBJ2-1	CASSQDRGREQFF
TRBV12-3/TRBV12-4	TRBJ1-5	CASSVDRADQPQHF
TRBV5-1	TRBJ1-2	CASSLPGQGGGYTF
TRBV6-1	TRBJ1-6	CASSEIGNNSPLHF
TRBV4-2	TRBJ1-5	CASSPAQGETGKSNQPQHF
TRBV5-1	TRBJ2-1	CASSGIAGGLGEQFF
TRBV12-3/TRBV12-4	TRBJ1-4	CASSLTQGLEKLFF
TRBV6-5	TRBJ2-3	CASRPGQYFDTQYF
TRBV20-1	TRBJ1-2	CSARGQVDYTF
TRBV5-4	TRBJ1-1	CASSSEGGSEAFF
TRBV2	TRBJ2-7	CASSELAGPSYEQYF
TRBV6-2/TRBV6-3	TRBJ2-7	CASKPLDSSSYEQYF
TRBV29-1	TRBJ1-5	CSVEETLNQPQHF
TRBV29-1	TRBJ1-2	CSVEGGSRGYTF
TRBV10-3	TRBJ2-7	CAISAQQGGVDEQYF